Below, 8 T cell receptor beta chains from the same sample are listed, as sequenced in a study of prognosis after radiotherapy for stage I lung cancer. The TCR beta CDR3 region was amplified from genomic DNA, with two rounds of multiplex PCR being used for the amplification. Primers were specific to each TRBV and TRBJ gene in first-round PCR. Each CDR3 protein gets one entry after TCRdb re-called the multiplex PCR reads with MiXCR. The sample lists about 24,000 distinct CDR3 sequences, roughly 40% seen once, with approximately 60% in the top ten. This specimen was PBMCs, taken before or after stereotactic body radiation therapy (not recorded which). All receptors come from a donor at least 50 years old with non-small cell lung cancer.

For this clonotype: This probably arose from a read error, given a far larger clone one base away. V usage is TRBV6-8 and J usage is TRBJ2-2; D unclear. Germline V lookup: CDR1 MNHGY, CDR2 SAAAGT. Trimming cost V 1 base and J 7 bases, with 13 bases left between them. The CDR3 is 15 amino acids. CDR3 protein: CASSYLRAKGGELFF. The CDR3 DNA sequence: TGTGCCAGCAGTTACTTGCGTGCGAAGGGCGGGGAGCTGTTTTTT.

This clonotype has a count of ten or more. The chain is built from TRBV28 and TRBJ1-1; TRBD1 is a possible D gene (5 bases). The V gene's germline CDR1 is MDHEN and CDR2 SYDVKM. Trimming took off 6 bases at V and 7 bases at J, with 12 bases between the two ends. The CDR3 sequence is 12 residues long. CDR3 protein: CASSPNRFEAFF. CDR3 nucleotide sequence: TGTGCCAGCAGCCCAAACAGGTTTGAAGCTTTCTTT.

The table lists this clonotype with a count of one. The gene calls are TRBV6-1 and TRBJ2-2; D might be TRBD1 (5 bases). The CDR3 consists of 14 residues. Germline assignment: CDR1 MNHNS and CDR2 SASEGT. Deletions cut 6 bases from V and 10 bases from J, with 18 bases between. In DNA, the CDR3 is TGTGCCAGCAGCGAAAGTGGGCAGGGCGAGGAGCTGTTTTTT. Encoded protein: CASSESGQGEELFF.

This clonotype was recorded many times. The rearrangement links TRBV5-1 to TRBJ2-7; 9 bases align to TRBD1. The germline V gene has CDR1 SGHRS and CDR2 YFSETQ. J was trimmed by 5 bases and V by 4 bases; bases with no gene match: 4. This CDR3 has 13 residues. DNA for the CDR3: TGCGCCAGCAGCATCCGGGACAGGGACGAGCAGTACTTC. Translated: CASSIRDRDEQYF.

The table lists this clonotype with a count of one. CDR3 sequence: CASTTSGGLSYF. CDR3 sequence (DNA): TGTGCCAGTACGACTAGCGGGGGCCTTTCATACTTC. The chain uses TRBV28 and TRBJ2-7; TRBD2 aligns across 12 bases. The CDR3 loop spans 12 amino acids. Germline CDR1 reads MDHEN; CDR2 reads SYDVKM. The V and J ends lost 9 bases and 13 bases, in that order; junction bases with no gene match: 10.

There are many counts of this clonotype. The chain recombines TRBV27 with TRBJ2-5; 14 bases match TRBD2. V lost 5 bases and J lost 3; bases outside the gene matches: 2. Germline-derived CDR1 and CDR2 are MNHEY and SMNVEV (reference sequence). This CDR3 has 15 amino acids. The chain's CDR3 is CASSRLAGGKETQYF. CDR3 sequence (DNA): TGTGCCAGCAGTCGACTAGCGGGAGGGAAAGAGACCCAGTACTTC.

This clonotype occurred many times. At one end, the junction sequence differs from germline, possibly due to a read error. This chain joins TRBV6-4 and TRBJ1-2; D is perhaps TRBD1 (5 bases). The CDR3 has 15 residues. Germline V gives CDR1 MRHNA, CDR2 SNTAGT. CDR3 sequence: CASSYSGREDYGYTF. The CDR3 DNA is TGTGCCAGCAGTTACTCGGGCAGGGAGGACTATGGCTACACCTTC.

Notes on this clonotype: A read error is possible here, since a much larger clone lies one base away. V is TRBV6-2 or TRBV6-3 and J is TRBJ2-5; possible D gene TRBD2, 7 bases. The CDR3 consists of 15 residues. Trimming pared 5 bases from V and 4 bases from J, leaving 17 bases between. Looked up from germline, CDR1 is MNHEY and CDR2 is SVGEGT. The CDR3 DNA reads TGTGCCAGCAGTAAGAGGGGAGGGGGGGGAGAGACCCAGTACTTC. Its translation: CASSKRGGGGETQYF.